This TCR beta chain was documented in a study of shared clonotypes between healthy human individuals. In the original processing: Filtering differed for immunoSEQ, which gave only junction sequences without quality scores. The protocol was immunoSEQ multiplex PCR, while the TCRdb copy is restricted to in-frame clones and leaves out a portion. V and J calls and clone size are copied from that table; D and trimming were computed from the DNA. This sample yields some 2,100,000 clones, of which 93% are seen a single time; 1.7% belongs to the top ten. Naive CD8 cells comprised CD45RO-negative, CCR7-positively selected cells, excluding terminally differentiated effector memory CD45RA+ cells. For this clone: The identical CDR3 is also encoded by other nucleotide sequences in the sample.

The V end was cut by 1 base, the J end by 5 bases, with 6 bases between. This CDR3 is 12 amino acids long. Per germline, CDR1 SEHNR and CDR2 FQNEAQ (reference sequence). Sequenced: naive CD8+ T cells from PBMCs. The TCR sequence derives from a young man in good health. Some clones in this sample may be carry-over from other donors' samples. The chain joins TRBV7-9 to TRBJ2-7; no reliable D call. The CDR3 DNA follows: TGTGCCAGCAGCTTAGGCCGGGACGAGCAGTACTTC. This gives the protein CASSLGRDEQYF.